What follows is one T cell receptor (beta chain) and its context. Its antigen remains unidentified. V shed 4 bases and J 6 bases; nucleotides not matched to a gene: 16. Germline lookup yields CDR1 SGHRS and CDR2 YFSETQ. This CDR3 is 18 amino acids long. This sample is part of a study of shared clonotypes between healthy human individuals. Nashville, Tennessee was home to all donors, each a Caucasian adult. The run depth of the assay was deep. The assay was immunoSEQ multiplex PCR, and TCRdb's table has in-frame clones only and misses some. The repertoire holds approximately 1,500,000 clones, with 95% to 97% as singletons. Regarding the study as a whole: A reduction in generation probabilities was seen for non-shared clonotypes relative to those shared by all four donors.

This receptor was identified in a man aged 25-40 years in good health. This sequence joins TRBV5-1 and TRBJ1-2; 12 nucleotides match TRBD1. The sequencing sample was made of naive CD4+ T cells sorted from blood. Subset specified: CD45RA+ positively selected. CDR3 nucleotides: TGCGCCAGCAGCCCAGGGACAGGGGGCGCATTTAGCTCCGATGGCTACACCTTC. This gives the protein CASSPGTGGAFSSDGYTF.